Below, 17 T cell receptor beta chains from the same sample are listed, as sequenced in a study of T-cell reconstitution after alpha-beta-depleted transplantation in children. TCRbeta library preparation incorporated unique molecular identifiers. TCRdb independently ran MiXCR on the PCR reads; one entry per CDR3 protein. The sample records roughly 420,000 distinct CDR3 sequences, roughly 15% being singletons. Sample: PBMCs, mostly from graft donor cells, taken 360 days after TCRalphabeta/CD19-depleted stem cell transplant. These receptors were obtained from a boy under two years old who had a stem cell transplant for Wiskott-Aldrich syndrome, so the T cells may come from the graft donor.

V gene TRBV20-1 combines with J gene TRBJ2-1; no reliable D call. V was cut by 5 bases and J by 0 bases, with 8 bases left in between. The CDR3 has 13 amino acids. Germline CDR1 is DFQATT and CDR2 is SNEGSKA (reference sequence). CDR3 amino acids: CSAPLFSYNEQFF. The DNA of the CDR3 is TGCAGTGCTCCGCTTTTCTCCTACAATGAGCAGTTCTTC.

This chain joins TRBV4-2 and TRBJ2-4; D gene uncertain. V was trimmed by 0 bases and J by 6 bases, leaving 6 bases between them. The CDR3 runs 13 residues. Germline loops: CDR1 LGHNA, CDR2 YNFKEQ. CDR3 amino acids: CASSQDGSNIQYF. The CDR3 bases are TGTGCCAGCAGCCAAGATGGATCAAACATTCAGTACTTC.

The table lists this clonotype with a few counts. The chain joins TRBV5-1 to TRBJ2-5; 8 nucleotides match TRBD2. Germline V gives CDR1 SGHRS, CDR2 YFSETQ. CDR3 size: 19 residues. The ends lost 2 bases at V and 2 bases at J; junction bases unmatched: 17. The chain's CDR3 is CASSFLSSGSRPSQETQYF. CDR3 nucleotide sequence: TGCGCCAGCAGCTTCTTATCCAGCGGGAGCCGGCCCTCACAAGAGACCCAGTACTTC.

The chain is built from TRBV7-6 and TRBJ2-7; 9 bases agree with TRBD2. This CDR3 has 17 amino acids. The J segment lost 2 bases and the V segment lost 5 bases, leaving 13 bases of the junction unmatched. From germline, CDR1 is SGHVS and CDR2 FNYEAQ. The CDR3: CASSRYSGSLLPYEQYF. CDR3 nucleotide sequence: TGTGCCAGCAGCCGCTATAGCGGGAGCCTATTACCCTACGAGCAGTACTTC.

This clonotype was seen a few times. The DNA for the CDR3 is TGCAGCGTTGGAGGTGGTGAGCAGTTCTTC. This encodes CSVGGGEQFF. The J gene is TRBJ2-1, the V gene TRBV29-1; D gene unclear. Germline V lookup: CDR1 SQVTM, CDR2 ANQGSEA. V dropped 4 bases and J dropped 9 bases, with 7 bases sitting between them. The CDR3 runs 10 residues.

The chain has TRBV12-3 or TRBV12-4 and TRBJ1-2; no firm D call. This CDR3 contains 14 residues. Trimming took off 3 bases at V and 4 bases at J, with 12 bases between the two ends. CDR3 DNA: TGTGCCAGCAGTTTGAAGGATCCTATCTATGGCTACACCTTC. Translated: CASSLKDPIYGYTF.

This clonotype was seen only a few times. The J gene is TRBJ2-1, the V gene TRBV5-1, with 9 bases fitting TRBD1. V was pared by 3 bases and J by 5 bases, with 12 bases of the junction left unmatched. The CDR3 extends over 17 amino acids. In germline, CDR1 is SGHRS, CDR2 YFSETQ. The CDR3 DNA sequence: TGCGCCAGCAGCTCCGGACAGGGGCGAGGGACACACAATGAGCAGTTCTTC. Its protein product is CASSSGQGRGTHNEQFF.

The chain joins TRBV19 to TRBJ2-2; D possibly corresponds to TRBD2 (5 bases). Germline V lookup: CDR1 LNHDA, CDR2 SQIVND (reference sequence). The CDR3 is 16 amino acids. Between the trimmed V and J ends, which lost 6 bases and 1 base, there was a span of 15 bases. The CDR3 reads CASSLPSRGNTGELFF. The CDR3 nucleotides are TGTGCCAGTAGCCTACCCTCCCGGGGGAACACCGGGGAGCTGTTTTTT.

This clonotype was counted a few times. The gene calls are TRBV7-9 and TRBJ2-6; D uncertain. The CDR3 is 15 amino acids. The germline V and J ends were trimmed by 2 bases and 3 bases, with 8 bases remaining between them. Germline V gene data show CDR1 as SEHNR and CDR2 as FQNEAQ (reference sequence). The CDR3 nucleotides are TGTGCCAGCAGCTTACCCCAAAGTGGGGCCAACGTCCTGACTTTC. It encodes CASSLPQSGANVLTF. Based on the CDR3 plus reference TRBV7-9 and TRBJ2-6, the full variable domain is DTGVSQNPRHKITKRGQNVTFRCDPISEHNRLYWYRQTLGQGPEFLTYFQNEAQLEKSRLLSDRFSAERPKGSFSTLEIQRTEQGDSAMYLCASSLPQSGANVLTFGAGSRLTVL.

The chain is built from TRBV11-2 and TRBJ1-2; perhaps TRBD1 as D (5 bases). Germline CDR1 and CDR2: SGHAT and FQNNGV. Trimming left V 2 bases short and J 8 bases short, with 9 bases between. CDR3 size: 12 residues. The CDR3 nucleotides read TGTGCCAGCAGCTTATACCAGGGAGGCTACACCTTC. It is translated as CASSLYQGGYTF.

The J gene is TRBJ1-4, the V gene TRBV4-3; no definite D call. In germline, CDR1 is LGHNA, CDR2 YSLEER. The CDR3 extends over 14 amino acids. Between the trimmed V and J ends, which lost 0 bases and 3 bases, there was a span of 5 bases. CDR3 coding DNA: TGCGCCAGCAGCCAAGATCGGCCTAATGAAAAACTGTTTTTT. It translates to CASSQDRPNEKLFF.

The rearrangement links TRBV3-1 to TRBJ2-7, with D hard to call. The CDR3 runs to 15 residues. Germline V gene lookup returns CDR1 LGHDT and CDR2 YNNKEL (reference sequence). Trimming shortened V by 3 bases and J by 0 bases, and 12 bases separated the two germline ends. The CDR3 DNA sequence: TGTGCCAGCAGCCAGTCAGGATCGTCCTCCTACGAGCAGTACTTC. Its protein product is CASSQSGSSSYEQYF.

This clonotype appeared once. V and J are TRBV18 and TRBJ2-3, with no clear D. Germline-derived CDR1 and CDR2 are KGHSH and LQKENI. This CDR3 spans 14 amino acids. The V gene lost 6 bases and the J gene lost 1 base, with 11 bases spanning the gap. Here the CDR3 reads CASSKSAGTDTQYF. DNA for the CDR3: TGTGCCAGCTCGAAAAGTGCGGGCACAGATACGCAGTATTTT.

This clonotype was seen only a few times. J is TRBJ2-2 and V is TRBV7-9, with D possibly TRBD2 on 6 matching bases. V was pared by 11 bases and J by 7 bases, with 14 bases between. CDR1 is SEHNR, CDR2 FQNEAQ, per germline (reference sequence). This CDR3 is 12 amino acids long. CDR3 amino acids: CAAGLPGGELFF. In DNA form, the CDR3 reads TGTGCCGCCGGACTACCGGGCGGGGAGCTGTTTTTT.

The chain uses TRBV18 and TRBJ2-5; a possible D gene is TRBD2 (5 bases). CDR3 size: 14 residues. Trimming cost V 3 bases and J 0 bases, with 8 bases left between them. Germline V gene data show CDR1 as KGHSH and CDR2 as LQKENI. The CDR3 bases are TGTGCCAGCTCACCCCTAGCTAACCAAGAGACCCAGTACTTC. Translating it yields CASSPLANQETQYF.

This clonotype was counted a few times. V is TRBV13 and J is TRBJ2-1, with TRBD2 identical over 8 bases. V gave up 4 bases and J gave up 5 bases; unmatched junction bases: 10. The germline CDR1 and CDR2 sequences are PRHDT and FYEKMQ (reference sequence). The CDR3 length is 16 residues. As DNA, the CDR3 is TGTGCCAGCAGCTCACTAGCGGTGGGGGCCCACAATGAGCAGTTCTTC. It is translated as CASSSLAVGAHNEQFF.

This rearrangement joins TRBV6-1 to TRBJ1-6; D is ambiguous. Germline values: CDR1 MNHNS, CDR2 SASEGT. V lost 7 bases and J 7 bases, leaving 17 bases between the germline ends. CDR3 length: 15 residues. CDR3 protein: CASTERQVGNSPLHF. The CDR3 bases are TGTGCCAGCACCGAGAGGCAGGTTGGCAATTCACCCCTCCACTTT.